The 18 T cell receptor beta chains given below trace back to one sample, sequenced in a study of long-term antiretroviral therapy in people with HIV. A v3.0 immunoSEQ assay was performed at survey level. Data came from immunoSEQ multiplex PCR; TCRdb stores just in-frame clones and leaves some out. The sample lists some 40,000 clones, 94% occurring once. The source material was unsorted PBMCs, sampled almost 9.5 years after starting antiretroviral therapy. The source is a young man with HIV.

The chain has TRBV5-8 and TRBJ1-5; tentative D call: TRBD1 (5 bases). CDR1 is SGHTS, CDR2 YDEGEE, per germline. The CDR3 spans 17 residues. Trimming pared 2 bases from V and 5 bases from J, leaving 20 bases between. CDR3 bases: TGTGCCAGCAGCTTAAGAGTAGGGGATTCTCAGTATCAGCCCCAGCATTTT. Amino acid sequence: CASSLRVGDSQYQPQHF. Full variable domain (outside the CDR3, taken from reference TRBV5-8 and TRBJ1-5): EAGVTQSPTHLIKTRGQQATLRCSPISGHTSVYWYQQALGLGLQFLLWYDEGEERNRGNFPPRFSGRQFPNYSSELNVNALELEDSALYLCASSLRVGDSQYQPQHFGDGTRLSIL.

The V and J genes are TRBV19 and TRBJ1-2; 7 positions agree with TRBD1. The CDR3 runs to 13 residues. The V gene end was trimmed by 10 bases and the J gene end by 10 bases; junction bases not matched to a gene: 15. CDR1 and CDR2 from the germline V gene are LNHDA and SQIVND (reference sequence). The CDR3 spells CATRDFTGDPYTF. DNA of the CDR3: TGTGCCACCAGGGACTTCACAGGGGATCCCTACACCTTC. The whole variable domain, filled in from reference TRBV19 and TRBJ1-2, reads DGGITQSPKYLFRKEGQNVTLSCEQNLNHDAMYWYRQDPGQGLRLIYYSQIVNDFQKGDIAEGYSVSREKKESFPLTVTSAQKNPTAFYLCATRDFTGDPYTFGSGTRLTVV.

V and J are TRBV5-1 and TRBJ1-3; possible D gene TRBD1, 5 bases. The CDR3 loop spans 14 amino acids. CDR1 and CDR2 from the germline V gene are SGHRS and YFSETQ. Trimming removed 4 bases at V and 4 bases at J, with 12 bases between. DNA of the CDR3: TGCGCCAGCAGCACGGAGACAGACGGAAACACCATATATTTT. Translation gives CASSTETDGNTIYF.

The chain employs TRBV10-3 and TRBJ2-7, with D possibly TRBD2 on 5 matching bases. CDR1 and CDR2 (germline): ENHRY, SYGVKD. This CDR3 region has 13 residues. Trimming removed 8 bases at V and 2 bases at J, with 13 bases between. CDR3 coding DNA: TGTGCCATCCGCGAGGGCAGCCCCTACGAGCAGTACTTC. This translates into CAIREGSPYEQYF.

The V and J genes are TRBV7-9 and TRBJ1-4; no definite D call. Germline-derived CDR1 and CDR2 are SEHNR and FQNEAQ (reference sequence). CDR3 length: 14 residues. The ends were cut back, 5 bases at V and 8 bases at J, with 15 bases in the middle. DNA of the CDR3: TGTGCCAGCAGCCCCGTCGGTAGCGAAGAAAAACTGTTTTTT. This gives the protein CASSPVGSEEKLFF.

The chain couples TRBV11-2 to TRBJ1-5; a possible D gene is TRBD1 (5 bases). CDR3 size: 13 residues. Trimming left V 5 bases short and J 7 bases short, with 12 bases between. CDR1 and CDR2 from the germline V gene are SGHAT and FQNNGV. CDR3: CASSPGTSQPQHF. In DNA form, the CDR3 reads TGTGCCAGCAGCCCCGGGACCTCCCAGCCCCAGCATTTT.

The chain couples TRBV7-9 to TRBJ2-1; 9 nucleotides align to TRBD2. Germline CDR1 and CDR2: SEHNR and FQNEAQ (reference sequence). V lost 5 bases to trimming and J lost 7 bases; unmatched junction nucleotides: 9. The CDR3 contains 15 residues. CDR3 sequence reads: CASSPEAGGGNEQFF. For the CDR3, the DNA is TGTGCCAGCAGCCCAGAAGCGGGGGGAGGGAATGAGCAGTTCTTC. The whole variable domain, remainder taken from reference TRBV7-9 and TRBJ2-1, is DTGVSQNPRHKITKRGQNVTFRCDPISEHNRLYWYRQTLGQGPEFLTYFQNEAQLEKSRLLSDRFSAERPKGSFSTLEIQRTEQGDSAMYLCASSPEAGGGNEQFFGPGTRLTVL.

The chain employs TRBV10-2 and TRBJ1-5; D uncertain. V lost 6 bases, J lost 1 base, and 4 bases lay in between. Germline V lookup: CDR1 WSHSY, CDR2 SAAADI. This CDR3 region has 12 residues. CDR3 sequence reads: CASSRSNQPQHF. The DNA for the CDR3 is TGCGCCAGCAGCAGAAGCAATCAGCCCCAGCATTTT.

CDR3 nucleotides: TGTGCCAGCAGTAAAACCGGGAGCTACGAGCAGTACTTC. Translated: CASSKTGSYEQYF. The genes are TRBV7-9 and TRBJ2-7; tentatively, D is TRBD2 (6 bases). From germline, CDR1 is SEHNR and CDR2 FQNEAQ (reference sequence). The CDR3 is made up of 13 amino acids. The V gene lost 6 bases and the J gene lost 3 bases, with 12 bases spanning the gap.

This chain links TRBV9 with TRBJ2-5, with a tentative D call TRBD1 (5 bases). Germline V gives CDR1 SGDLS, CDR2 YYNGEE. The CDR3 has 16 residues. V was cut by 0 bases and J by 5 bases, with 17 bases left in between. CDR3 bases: TGTGCCAGCAGCGTAGACCCAGGCCAGGGCGAGGAGACCCAGTACTTC. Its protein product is CASSVDPGQGEETQYF.

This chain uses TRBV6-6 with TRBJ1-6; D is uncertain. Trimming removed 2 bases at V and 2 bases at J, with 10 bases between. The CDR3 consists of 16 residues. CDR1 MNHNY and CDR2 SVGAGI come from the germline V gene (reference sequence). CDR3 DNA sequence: TGTGCCAGCAGTTACCTCCCAGGCCCCTATAATTCACCCCTCCACTTT. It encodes CASSYLPGPYNSPLHF.

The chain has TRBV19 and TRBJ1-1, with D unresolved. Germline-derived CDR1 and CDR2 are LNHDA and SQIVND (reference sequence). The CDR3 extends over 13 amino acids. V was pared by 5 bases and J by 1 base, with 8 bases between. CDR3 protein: CASSAPGNTEAFF. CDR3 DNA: TGTGCCAGTAGTGCGCCAGGGAACACTGAAGCTTTCTTT.

The CDR3 DNA follows: TGTGCCAGCAGTGACTCGCCTAGCGCCGGGGAGCTGTTTTTT. Translation: CASSDSPSAGELFF. The rearrangement joins TRBV6-4 to TRBJ2-2, with a possible D match to TRBD2 (6 bases). V lost 0 bases, J lost 6 bases, and 8 bases lay in between. Germline loops: CDR1 MRHNA, CDR2 SNTAGT. The CDR3 loop spans 14 amino acids.

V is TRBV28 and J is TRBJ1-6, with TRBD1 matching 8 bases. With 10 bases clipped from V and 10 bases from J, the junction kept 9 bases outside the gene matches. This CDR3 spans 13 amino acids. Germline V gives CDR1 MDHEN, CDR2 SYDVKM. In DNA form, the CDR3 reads TGTGCCACTCTGGGGACAGGAGGGTCACCCCTCCACTTT. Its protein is CATLGTGGSPLHF. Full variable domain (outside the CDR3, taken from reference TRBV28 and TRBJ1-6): DVKVTQSSRYLVKRTGEKVFLECVQDMDHENMFWYRQDPGLGLRLIYFSYDVKMKEKGDIPEGYSVSREKKERFSLILESASTNQTSMYLCATLGTGGSPLHFGNGTRLTVT.

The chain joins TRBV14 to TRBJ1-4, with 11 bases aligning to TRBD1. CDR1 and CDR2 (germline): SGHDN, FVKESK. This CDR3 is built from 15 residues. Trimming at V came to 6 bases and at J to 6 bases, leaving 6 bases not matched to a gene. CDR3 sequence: CASRRTGGRDEKLFF. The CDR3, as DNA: TGTGCCAGCAGGCGGACAGGGGGCCGGGATGAAAAACTGTTTTTT.

CDR3 nucleotide sequence: TGTGCCAGCAGGGGGACTCATGAAGCTTTCTTT. Translated: CASRGTHEAFF. This chain links TRBV7-9 with TRBJ1-1; tentatively, D is TRBD1 (5 bases). The CDR3 length is 11 residues. Trimming pared 6 bases from V and 7 bases from J, leaving 9 bases between. The germline V gene encodes CDR1 SEHNR and CDR2 FQNEAQ (reference sequence).

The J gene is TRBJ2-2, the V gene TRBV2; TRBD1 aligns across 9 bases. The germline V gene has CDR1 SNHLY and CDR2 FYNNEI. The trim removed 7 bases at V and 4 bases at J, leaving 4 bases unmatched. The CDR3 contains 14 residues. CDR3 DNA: TGTGCCAGCAAACAGGGGGCGGGCACCGGGGAGCTGTTTTTT. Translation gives CASKQGAGTGELFF.

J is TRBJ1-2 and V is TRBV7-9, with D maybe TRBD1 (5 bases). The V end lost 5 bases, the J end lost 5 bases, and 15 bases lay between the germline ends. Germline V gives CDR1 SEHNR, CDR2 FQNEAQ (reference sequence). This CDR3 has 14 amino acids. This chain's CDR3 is CASSALQGSYGYTF. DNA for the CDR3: TGTGCCAGCAGCGCCCTTCAGGGAAGTTATGGCTACACCTTC.